The source of this T cell receptor (beta chain) is a study of CD8 T cells in Susac syndrome. An amount of RNA that ranged from 0.5 to 1 ug was reverse transcribed with random hexamers. TCRdb reprocessed the immunoSEQ multiplex PCR reads with MiXCR, giving one entry per CDR3 protein. This sample has a few hundred thousand distinct CDR3 sequences, with more than 70% found just once. The CDR3 length is 13 residues. The germline V and J ends were trimmed by 2 bases and 6 bases, with 11 bases remaining between them. From blood CD8+ and CD4+ T cells, TCR beta sequences were generated. Relapsing-remitting disease, either stable or active, was present in the multiple sclerosis controls, who were treatment-naive patients.

Source material: CD8+ T cells from PBMCs. The rearrangement links TRBV12-3 or TRBV12-4 to TRBJ2-7; D not certain. This TCR derives from a human donor with multiple sclerosis. Here the CDR3 reads CASSLPGSTEQYF. In nucleotides, the CDR3 is TGTGCCAGCAGTTTACCCGGAAGTACCGAGCAGTACTTC.